This TCR beta chain emerged from a study of vaccination and CD4 T cells after COVID-19. Specified treatment: approximately 11-day PBMC culture with coronavirus spike peptide pools or control peptides (ViraFEST assay). In the ViraFEST assay, peptide-pool expansion preceded TCR sequencing of expanded clonotypes. Germline lookup yields CDR1 DFQATT and CDR2 SNEGSKA (reference sequence). With 6 bases clipped from V and 4 bases from J, the junction kept 18 bases outside the gene matches. The CDR3 length is 17 residues. Study-level points and caveats: Researchers report that 304 of 307 vaccine-specific clones in convalescent patients proved spike mono-reactive.

With regard to this clonotype: Its antigen is as yet unknown.

Cultured CD4+ T-cell DNA underwent Oncomine TCR Beta short-read sequencing. In TCRdb, the PCR reads were re-called with MiXCR into one record per CDR3 protein. The table shows about 16,000 distinct CDR3 sequences, with about 60% occurring only once. Sequencing input: CD4+ T cells from blood, cultured in vitro. The J gene is TRBJ2-3, the V gene TRBV20-1; 8 nucleotides line up with TRBD2. This clonotype was sampled from a human donor who had recovered from COVID-19. CDR3 loop: CSAPRWPGLVVPDTQYF. CDR3 sequence (DNA): TGCAGTGCCCCGAGATGGCCGGGACTAGTCGTCCCAGATACGCAGTATTTT.